The entry below describes one TCR beta chain. The assay was immunoSEQ multiplex PCR, and TCRdb's table has in-frame clones only and misses some. The table has about 220,000 clones, around 82% seen once. Germline values: CDR1 ENHRY, CDR2 SYGVKD. V shed 10 bases and J shed 7 bases, with 23 bases lying between them. This CDR3 spans 14 amino acids. These data originate in a study of blood T cell repertoires in COVID-19. Study-level background: Both acute and convalescent COVID-19 samples were obtained from the United States, Italy and Spain. Nucleic acid was either cDNA or gDNA, and it came from T cells, B-cell-depleted T cells, or PBMCs.

This clonotype was obtained from a woman between 65 and 79 years old with acute or convalescent COVID-19. J is TRBJ2-7 and V is TRBV10-3; weak D call: TRBD2 (6 bases). Sequenced sample: peripheral blood. CDR3 in DNA: TGTGCCACCCGAAATGGTAAGGGGACTGATGAGCAGTACGTC. It yields the protein CATRNGKGTDEQYV.